This T cell receptor beta chain emerged from a study of T cell repertoires in cytomegalovirus infection. Notes on the study in general: CMV-specific TCR beta clonotypes restricted by HLA-C dominated the ex vivo response.

On this clonotype: Its cognate antigen is unknown.

CDR3 length: 14 amino acids. Trimming shortened V by 4 bases and J by 7 bases, and 19 bases separated the two germline ends. Germline loops: CDR1 SQVTM, CDR2 ANQGSEA. TCRdb re-called the reads through MiXCR, storing one row per CDR3 protein. The data hold 400,000 to 550,000 distinct CDR3 sequences, with around 11% observed a single time. The origin of this receptor is a human donor in good health (CMV status not recorded). Some clones in this sample may be carry-over from other donors' samples. J is TRBJ1-1 and V is TRBV29-1, with D possibly being TRBD1 (5 bases). Input material: PBMCs. CDR3 nucleotides: TGCAGCGTTGGGGGGATCCGGAGGACGAGTGAAGCTTTCTTT. Its translation is CSVGGIRRTSEAFF.